The 17 T cell receptor beta chains given below trace back to one sample, sequenced in a study of immune evolution from preneoplasia to lung adenocarcinoma. Sequencing used immunoSEQ multiplex PCR; TCRdb keeps in-frame clones, though not all of them. Of around 6,000 clones in the sample, 85% are singletons; the top ten hold over 4%. The sequenced sample consisted of FFPE invasive lung adenocarcinoma tissue. The receptors come from a person aged 45-69 years with lung adenocarcinoma.

The genes are TRBV30 and TRBJ2-1; 11 nucleotides align to TRBD2. With V trimmed by 0 bases and J by 6 bases, 4 bases remained unmatched. Germline CDR1 GTSNPN, CDR2 SVGIG (reference sequence). CDR3 length equals 15 residues. The CDR3 DNA reads as TGTGCCTGGAGTGTTGGACTAGCGGGCCTCAATGAGCAGTTCTTC. It translates to CAWSVGLAGLNEQFF.

In the case of this clone: A much larger clone lies a single base off, so this may be a read error. The chain joins TRBV5-1 to TRBJ2-7; TRBD1 agrees at 7 bases. Germline assignment: CDR1 SGHRS and CDR2 YFSETQ. CDR3 size: 14 residues. CDR3 in DNA: TGCACCAGCAGCGGCCGGGACAGCTCCTACGAGCAGTACTTC. Translated, it gives CTSSGRDSSYEQYF.

The rearrangement links TRBV15 to TRBJ2-1; 11 nucleotides align to TRBD2. This CDR3 spans 16 amino acids. Germline CDR1 is LNHNV and CDR2 is YYDKDF (reference sequence). V dropped 1 base and J dropped 6; count of bases not matched to a gene: 5. The CDR3 region is CATSRATSGIRNEQFF. The CDR3 DNA reads TGTGCCACCAGCAGAGCGACTAGCGGGATTCGCAATGAGCAGTTCTTC.

The rearrangement joins TRBV30 to TRBJ2-7, with 8 bases matching TRBD1. The ends lost 3 bases at V and 3 bases at J; junction bases unmatched: 4. The CDR3 spans 13 residues. Germline V gene sequence: CDR1 GTSNPN, CDR2 SVGIG (reference sequence). The CDR3, as DNA: TGTGCCTGGAGCCCTGGACAGGGCTACGAGCAGTACTTC. Protein product: CAWSPGQGYEQYF. The full variable domain, with the rest looked up from reference TRBV30 and TRBJ2-7, is SQTIHQWPATLVQPVGSPLSLECTVEGTSNPNLYWYRQAAGRGLQLLFYSVGIGQISSEVPQNLSASRPQDRQFILSSKKLLLSDSGFYLCAWSPGQGYEQYFGPGTRLTVT.

CDR3 in DNA: TGTGCCAGCTCCGTGACTGAAACGAACACCGGGGAGCTGTTTTTT. Translated: CASSVTETNTGELFF. This sequence joins TRBV6-1 and TRBJ2-2, with D unresolved. CDR1 is MNHNS, CDR2 SASEGT, per germline. Trimming shortened V by 8 bases and J by 0 bases, and 13 bases separated the two germline ends. The CDR3 is 15 residues long.

This chain uses TRBV5-5 with TRBJ1-1, with 8 bases that match TRBD1. The CDR3 contains 14 residues. Trimming removed 2 bases from V and 1 base from J; junction bases left unmatched: 1. Germline CDR1 and CDR2: SGHKS and YYEKEE (reference sequence). In DNA, the CDR3 is TGTGCCAGCAGCTTCCAGGGGGCGAACACTGAAGCTTTCTTT. This translates into CASSFQGANTEAFF.

The chain is built from TRBV10-3 and TRBJ2-2, with 7 bases aligning to TRBD1. This CDR3 has 16 residues. The ends lost 3 bases at V and 2 bases at J; junction bases unmatched: 6. From germline, CDR1 is ENHRY and CDR2 SYGVKD. CDR3 sequence (DNA): TGTGCCATCAGTGATAAGGGGGCAGCAAACACCGGGGAGCTGTTTTTT. This translates into CAISDKGAANTGELFF.

This clone appeared a few times. The chain combines TRBV7-9 with TRBJ2-3, with 9 bases identical to TRBD2. Germline assignment: CDR1 SEHNR and CDR2 FQNEAQ (reference sequence). V was clipped by 4 bases and J by 6 bases; unmatched bases: 11. The CDR3 is 16 residues long. CDR3 nucleotide sequence: TGTGCCAGCAGCTCCCTGGGTAGCGGGAGTTGGGATACGCAGTATTTT. Its protein product is CASSSLGSGSWDTQYF.

The V and J genes are TRBV10-3 and TRBJ1-4; D ambiguous. The CDR3 sequence is 14 residues long. Trimming stripped 3 bases from V and 6 bases from J, with 11 bases between. CDR1 is ENHRY, CDR2 SYGVKD, per germline. This chain's CDR3 is CAISDADLYEKLFF. CDR3 nucleotides: TGTGCCATCAGTGACGCGGACCTTTATGAAAAACTGTTTTTT.

V and J are TRBV9 and TRBJ1-1; a weak D match, TRBD1 (6 bases). Looked up from germline, CDR1 is SGDLS and CDR2 is YYNGEE. This CDR3 comprises 13 residues. Trimming cost V 0 bases and J 6 bases, with 9 bases left between them. The CDR3 DNA is TGTGCCAGCAGCGTAGAACAGGGATCTGAAGCTTTCTTT. This encodes CASSVEQGSEAFF.

The chain uses TRBV6-5 and TRBJ2-2; D remains unclear. Germline loops: CDR1 MNHEY, CDR2 SVGAGI. CDR3 length: 14 residues. The V and J ends lost 10 bases and 8 bases respectively, with 20 bases between them. CDR3 region: CATKSGEETGELFF. DNA of the CDR3: TGTGCCACGAAGTCCGGAGAGGAAACTGGGGAGCTGTTTTTT.

This clone has more than one count but fewer than ten. The chain uses TRBV6-6 and TRBJ2-2; D is unresolved. Germline CDR1 and CDR2: MNHNY and SVGAGI (reference sequence). Trimming stripped 7 bases from V and 5 bases from J, with 11 bases between. The CDR3 runs to 13 residues. The CDR3 loop reads CASTLPQTGELFF. CDR3 bases: TGTGCCAGCACCCTCCCACAGACCGGGGAGCTGTTTTTT.

The J gene is TRBJ2-1, the V gene TRBV18, with 9 nucleotides matching TRBD1. Per germline, CDR1 KGHSH and CDR2 LQKENI. CDR3 size: 17 residues. The ends lost 6 bases at V and 0 bases at J; junction bases unmatched: 9. The DNA for the CDR3 is TGTGCCAGCTCCCCATGGACAGGGGCTAGCTCCTACAATGAGCAGTTCTTC. As protein: CASSPWTGASSYNEQFF.

The V call is TRBV7-9, the J call TRBJ1-1, with D unresolved. The CDR3 covers 15 residues. CDR1 is SEHNR and CDR2 is FQNEAQ in the germline V gene (reference sequence). V shed 2 bases and J shed 1 base, with 11 bases lying between them. CDR3 in amino acids: CASSLTPAPNTEAFF. The CDR3, as DNA: TGTGCCAGCAGCTTAACCCCTGCGCCGAACACTGAAGCTTTCTTT. The complete variable domain, with remaining parts taken from reference TRBV7-9 and TRBJ1-1, reads DTGVSQNPRHKITKRGQNVTFRCDPISEHNRLYWYRQTLGQGPEFLTYFQNEAQLEKSRLLSDRFSAERPKGSFSTLEIQRTEQGDSAMYLCASSLTPAPNTEAFFGQGTRLTVV.

This chain connects TRBV28 to TRBJ2-5; weak D call: TRBD2 (6 bases). CDR1 MDHEN and CDR2 SYDVKM come from the germline V gene. CDR3 length: 16 amino acids. The germline V and J ends were trimmed by 5 bases and 2 bases, with 18 bases remaining between them. The CDR3, as DNA: TGTGCCAGCAGTCCATCCCGGGACTGGAAGCAAGAGACCCAGTACTTC. Protein product: CASSPSRDWKQETQYF.

The chain recombines TRBV11-2 with TRBJ1-1, with D unresolved. The germline V and J ends were trimmed by 2 bases and 1 base, with 5 bases remaining between them. There are 13 residues in the CDR3. Germline V lookup: CDR1 SGHAT, CDR2 FQNNGV. The CDR3 is CASSLWGNTEAFF. The CDR3 DNA reads as TGTGCCAGCAGCTTATGGGGGAACACTGAAGCTTTCTTT.

This CDR3 is CSGDTSGGYTF. The CDR3 DNA is TGCAGCGGGGACACTTCGGGTGGCTACACCTTC. The V gene is TRBV29-1, the J gene TRBJ1-2; perhaps TRBD1 as D (6 bases). Germline CDR1 reads SQVTM; CDR2 reads ANQGSEA. Trimming removed 7 bases from V and 7 bases from J, with 13 bases in between. The CDR3 covers 11 residues.